The T cell receptor (beta chain) described here comes from a study of blood T cells in healthy people across ages (dated by TCRdb to 2013 to 2016). About the study as a whole: In model experiments, template switching captured roughly one uniquely barcoded TCR beta cDNA molecule for every two T cells. The donors were divided into four age groups: young (average around 15 years), middle-aged (roughly 40), aged (about 62) and long-lived (roughly 82). To avoid experimental bias, donors of different ages were distributed randomly across sequencing lanes. Age-related changes in TCR beta repertoire diversity were measured in the study by deep sequencing normalized with unique cDNA molecular identifiers. Using the same blood draw, the study looked at two additional independent replicas of 1 million unique cDNA reads for two donors, one aged 18 to 30 and the other aged 80 or older. Study-wide conclusions, independent of this receptor: Bulk unsorted PBMC profiling prevented conclusive comparison of naive and antigen-experienced compartments. The percentage of naive T cells measured by flow cytometry correlated strongly with observed TCR beta diversity. Estimates of total diversity based on one million sequenced T cells were regarded as lower bounds and as underestimates. Compared with the aged group, the long-lived group had more naive CD4+ T cells, fewer expanded clones and increased TCR diversity, suggesting age selection. Observed TCR beta diversity per million T cells fell roughly linearly with age, and a significant reduction was already apparent by age around 44. Donor CMV infection status was unknown, potentially confounding age-related changes in expanded clonotypes.

The donors were 40 or so Caucasian individuals from Russia, aged roughly 6 to 100 years, who were systemically healthy. Each donor gave 8 to 10 milliliters of peripheral blood, drawn into EDTA-treated Vacutainer tubes. Ficoll-Paque density-gradient centrifugation was used to isolate PBMCs, with at least 6.5 million per sample. Trizol reagent was used to extract total RNA from PBMCs, with at least 5.5 micrograms per sample. The percentages of naive CD45RAhigh/CD27high T cells were determined by flow cytometry on a PBMC aliquot from every donor. In its sample, this clonotype was seen a few times. Its antigen is not yet known. Base-call qualities are not available, and no considerably larger clone is one nucleotide away. Libraries came from 5' RACE. A second roughly 6 to 11 cycle PCR used a sample-barcoded 5' primer and a J-beta primer mix. A template-switch 5' adaptor carrying 12 random nucleotides introduced a unique molecular identifier onto each TCR beta cDNA molecule. At least 2.5 million CDR3-containing paired-end reads were obtained from each sample. All of the RNA was converted into first-strand cDNA using the Mint cDNA synthesis kit, with a TRBC-specific oligonucleotide serving as the primer. All cDNA was treated with uracil-DNA glycosylase and then went through a first 18-cycle PCR with the universal primers M1SS and BC2_uni_R. Regarding the original processing steps: Normalization of each sample was performed by random selection of 1 million high-quality reads, each carrying a distinct molecular identifier. Reads sharing molecular identifiers were discarded rather than binned into consensus sequences. CDR3 identification, clonotype clustering and error correction used MiTCR with a Q25 quality threshold and the strictest error-elimination algorithm. A nonparametric unseen species model with Euler transformation was used to estimate lower-bound total TCR beta diversity. Starting from the raw public reads, TCRdb applied fastp trimming at Q25, assembled clones with MiXCR and retained in-frame beta chains. Each CDR3 protein appears once, grouped with its most common genes and DNA. The V and J calls come from TCRdb's annotation, not from the publication. This sample gives approximately 1,700,000 distinct CDR3 sequences in total; approximately 39% of them show up just once. 23% of the sample rests with the top ten.

Sequencing was performed on blood. This TCR was sampled from a human donor in good health.

The CDR3 protein is CASSRPGTPGANVLTF. The nucleotides are TGCGCCAGCAGTCGGCCTGGGACCCCTGGGGCCAACGTCCTGACTTTC. The chain was built from TRBV4-1 and TRBJ2-6; the D call could be TRBD1 or TRBD2, with each sharing 5 bases. The CDR3 runs 16 residues from the cysteine to the phenylalanine. Of all the DNA, just the CDR3 is kept, 48 bases in frame from base 1. The germline ends are 14 bases apart after V is trimmed by 6 bases and J by 2 bases. The germline V gene gives CDR1 as MGHRA and CDR2 as YSYEKL.